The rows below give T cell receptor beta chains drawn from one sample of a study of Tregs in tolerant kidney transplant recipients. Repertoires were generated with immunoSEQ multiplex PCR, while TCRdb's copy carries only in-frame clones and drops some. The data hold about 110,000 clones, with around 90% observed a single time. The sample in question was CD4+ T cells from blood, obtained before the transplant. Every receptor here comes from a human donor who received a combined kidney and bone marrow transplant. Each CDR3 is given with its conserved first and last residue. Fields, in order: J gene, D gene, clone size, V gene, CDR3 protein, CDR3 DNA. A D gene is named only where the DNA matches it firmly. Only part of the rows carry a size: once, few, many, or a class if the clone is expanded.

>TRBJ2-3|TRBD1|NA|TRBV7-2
CASSWTGPDTQYF
TGTGCCAGCAGCTGGACAGGCCCAGATACGCAGTATTTT
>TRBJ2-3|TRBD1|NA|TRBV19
CASSIGQGADTQYF
TGTGCCAGTAGTATAGGACAGGGGGCAGATACGCAGTATTTT
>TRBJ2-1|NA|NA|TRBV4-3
CASSQDVGGHYNEQFF
TGCGCCAGCAGCCAAGATGTTGGCGGCCACTACAATGAGCAGTTCTTC
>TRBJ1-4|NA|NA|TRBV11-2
CASSLEGPKDTSNEKLFF
TGTGCCAGCAGCTTAGAAGGCCCTAAGGACACCTCTAATGAAAAACTGTTTTTT
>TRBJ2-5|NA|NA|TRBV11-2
CASSLVTRWETQYF
TGTGCCAGCAGCTTAGTGACTAGGTGGGAGACCCAGTACTTC
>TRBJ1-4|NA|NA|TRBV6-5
CATSRGEKLFF
TGTGCCACAAGCCGCGGGGAAAAACTGTTTTTT
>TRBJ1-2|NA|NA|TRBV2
CASSGQRVAVYGYTF
TGTGCCAGCAGTGGACAGCGGGTCGCAGTCTATGGCTACACCTTC
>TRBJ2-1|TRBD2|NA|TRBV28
CASSQPGLANNEQFF
TGTGCCAGCAGTCAACCGGGACTAGCGAACAATGAGCAGTTCTTC
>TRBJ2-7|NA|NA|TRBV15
CATSRDSGAAHPYEQYF
TGTGCCACCAGCAGAGATAGTGGGGCCGCGCATCCCTACGAGCAGTACTTC
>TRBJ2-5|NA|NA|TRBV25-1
CASSAQVQGQTQYF
TGTGCCAGCAGTGCCCAAGTACAGGGCCAGACCCAGTACTTC
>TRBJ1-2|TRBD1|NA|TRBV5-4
CASSSAGTGNYGYTF
TGTGCCAGCAGCTCCGCAGGGACAGGAAACTATGGCTACACCTTC
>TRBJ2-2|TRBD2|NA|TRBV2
CATTGGRAGVGELFF
TGTGCCACTACAGGCGGGAGGGCCGGAGTCGGGGAGCTGTTTTTT
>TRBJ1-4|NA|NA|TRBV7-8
CASSPSGATNEKLFF
TGTGCCAGCAGCCCCTCGGGGGCAACTAATGAAAAACTGTTTTTT
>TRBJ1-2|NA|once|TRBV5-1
CASSLVSGDGYTF
TGCGCCAGCAGCTTGGTCTCGGGGGATGGCTACACCTTC
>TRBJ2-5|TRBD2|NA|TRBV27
CASSPPGLAQETQYF
TGTGCCAGCAGTCCCCCGGGACTAGCTCAAGAGACCCAGTACTTC
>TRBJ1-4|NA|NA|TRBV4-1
CASSLPTRTNEKLFF
TGCGCCAGCAGCTTGCCGACTCGGACTAATGAAAAACTGTTTTTT
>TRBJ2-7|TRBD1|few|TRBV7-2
CASSLTGNYEQYF
TGTGCCAGCAGCCTGACAGGGAACTACGAGCAGTACTTC
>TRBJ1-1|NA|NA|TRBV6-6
CASSYRGRGDTEAFF
TGTGCCAGCAGTTACCGCGGGAGGGGAGACACTGAAGCTTTCTTT
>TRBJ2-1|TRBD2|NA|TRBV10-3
CAISDGLARSDEQFF
TGTGCCATCAGTGATGGACTAGCGCGCTCAGATGAGCAGTTCTTC
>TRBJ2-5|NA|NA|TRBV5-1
CASSPSEFQETQYF
TGCGCCAGCAGCCCCTCCGAGTTTCAAGAGACCCAGTACTTC
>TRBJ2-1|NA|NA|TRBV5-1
CASSFGGIEQFF
TGCGCCAGCAGCTTCGGGGGAATCGAGCAGTTCTTC
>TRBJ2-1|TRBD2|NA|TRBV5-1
CASSLALAGGSEQFF
TGCGCCAGCAGCTTGGCCCTAGCGGGGGGGAGTGAGCAGTTCTTC
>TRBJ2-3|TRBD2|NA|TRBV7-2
CASSPAGSGRADTQYF
TGTGCCAGCAGCCCTGCGGGTAGCGGGAGGGCCGACACGCAGTATTTT
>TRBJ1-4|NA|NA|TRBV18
CASSLLESGEKLFF
TGTGCCAGCTCACTACTAGAATCGGGTGAAAAACTGTTTTTT
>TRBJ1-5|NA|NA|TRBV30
CAWSGTVNQPQHF
TGTGCCTGGAGTGGGACAGTCAATCAGCCCCAGCATTTT
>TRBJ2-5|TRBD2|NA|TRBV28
CASSPGGVAGGKETQYF
TGTGCCAGCAGTCCCGGAGGGGTAGCGGGAGGGAAAGAGACCCAGTACTTC
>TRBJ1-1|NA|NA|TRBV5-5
CASILKGASNTEAFF
TGTGCCAGCATTCTCAAAGGGGCGTCGAACACTGAAGCTTTCTTT
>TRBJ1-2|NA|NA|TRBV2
CASRLQGIPIGYTF
TGTGCCAGCAGGCTGCAGGGGATTCCCATCGGCTACACCTTC
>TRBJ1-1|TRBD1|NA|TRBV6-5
CASSYLPGGTEAFF
TGTGCCAGCAGTTACCTCCCAGGGGGGACTGAAGCTTTCTTT
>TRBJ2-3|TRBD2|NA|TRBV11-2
CASSLGVLAGGLTDTQYF
TGTGCCAGCAGCTTAGGTGTTCTAGCGGGGGGTCTCACAGATACGCAGTATTTT
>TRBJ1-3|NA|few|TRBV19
CASSTDLRRAASGNTIYF
TGTGCCAGTAGTACGGATCTTCGCAGGGCCGCCTCTGGAAACACCATATATTTT
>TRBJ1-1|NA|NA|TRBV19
CASSGAGAGDTEAFF
TGTGCCAGTAGCGGCGCAGGGGCCGGGGACACTGAAGCTTTCTTT
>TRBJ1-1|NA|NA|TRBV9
CASSVGWGEAFF
TGTGCCAGCAGCGTAGGGTGGGGCGAAGCTTTCTTT
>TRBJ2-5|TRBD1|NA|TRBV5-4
CASSFGTGSGETQYF
TGTGCCAGCAGCTTCGGGACAGGGTCGGGAGAGACCCAGTACTTC
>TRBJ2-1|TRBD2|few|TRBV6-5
CASRTGTSGLNEQFF
TGTGCCAGCAGAACCGGGACTAGCGGCCTGAATGAGCAGTTCTTC
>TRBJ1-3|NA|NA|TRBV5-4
CASSLEGVGNTIYF
TGTGCCAGCAGCTTGGAGGGGGTTGGAAACACCATATATTTT
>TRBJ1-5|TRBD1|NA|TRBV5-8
CASSVDRGGGQPQHF
TGTGCCAGCAGCGTCGACAGGGGCGGGGGTCAGCCCCAGCATTTT
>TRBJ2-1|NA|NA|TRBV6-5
CASRASEIDEQFF
TGTGCCAGCAGGGCTAGCGAGATCGATGAGCAGTTCTTC
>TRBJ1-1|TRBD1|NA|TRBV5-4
CASTGQENTEAFF
TGTGCCAGCACCGGACAGGAGAACACTGAAGCTTTCTTT
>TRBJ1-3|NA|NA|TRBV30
CAWGGGAGNTIYF
TGTGCCTGGGGCGGGGGAGCCGGAAACACCATATATTTT
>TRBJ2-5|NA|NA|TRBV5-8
CASSLEDRQETQYF
TGTGCCAGCAGCTTGGAGGACAGACAAGAGACCCAGTACTTC